These 25 T cell receptor beta chains originate from one sample sequenced in a study of patients and donors after allogeneic stem cell transplantation. Each CDR3 protein gets one entry after TCRdb re-called the RT-PCR reads with MiXCR. The profile shows 400,000 to 500,000 distinct CDR3 sequences, 16% of them singletons. Sequenced sample: blood, either unsorted or a sorted T cell fraction (not recorded which). These receptors were taken from a human donor who was either an allogeneic HSCT recipient or a stem cell or donor lymphocyte infusion donor (not recorded which). It is not recorded whose cells these are; they may come from a transplant donor.

The chain carries TRBV3-1 and TRBJ2-7, with D perhaps TRBD2 (7 bases). Germline V gene lookup returns CDR1 LGHDT and CDR2 YNNKEL (reference sequence). V lost 4 bases and J 6 bases, leaving 22 bases between the germline ends. The CDR3 spans 16 residues. In DNA form, the CDR3 reads TGTGCCAGCAGCCCACGGGGGGCCGACAGGTCGGCCGAGCAGTACTTC. Residues: CASSPRGADRSAEQYF.

This clonotype showed up just a few times. The chain links TRBV6-5 to TRBJ1-2, with D uncertain. V was pared by 2 bases and J by 2 bases, with 12 bases between. Germline V lookup: CDR1 MNHEY, CDR2 SVGAGI. This CDR3 has 15 amino acids. In nucleotides, the CDR3 is TGTGCCAGCAGTTACCAAAGGTTGGGGAACTATGGCTACACCTTC. This translates into CASSYQRLGNYGYTF.

This clonotype has more than one count but fewer than ten. V gene TRBV7-2 combines with J gene TRBJ2-3, with 9 bases lining up with TRBD2. J lost 3 bases, V lost 4 bases, and 8 bases had no gene match. The CDR3 extends over 16 amino acids. CDR1 is SGHTA, CDR2 FQGNSA, per germline. This CDR3 is CASSSRRGGGTDTQYF. In DNA form, the CDR3 reads TGTGCCAGCAGCTCCCGGCGGGGGGGAGGGACAGATACGCAGTATTTT.

This clonotype was recorded a few times. This rearrangement joins TRBV12-3 or TRBV12-4 to TRBJ2-1; D not resolved. Trimming removed 1 base at V and 10 bases at J, with 8 bases between. The CDR3 has 12 amino acids. The CDR3 sequence is CASSLVPGEQFF. The CDR3 DNA is TGTGCCAGCAGTTTAGTTCCGGGCGAGCAGTTCTTC.

This chain links TRBV5-1 with TRBJ1-1, with D uncertain. V dropped 0 bases and J dropped 4 bases, with 13 bases sitting between them. The CDR3 spans 15 residues. Germline V gives CDR1 SGHRS, CDR2 YFSETQ. CDR3 sequence: CASSLEGQDITEAFF. Written as DNA, the CDR3 is TGCGCCAGCAGCTTGGAAGGTCAAGATATCACTGAAGCTTTCTTT.

This clonotype was seen only a few times. CDR3 residues: CASSLGKSSYEQYF. DNA of the CDR3: TGCGCCAGCAGCTTGGGGAAGAGCTCCTACGAGCAGTACTTC. The chain links TRBV5-1 to TRBJ2-7; D unresolved. CDR1 is SGHRS, CDR2 YFSETQ, per germline. The CDR3 loop spans 14 amino acids. V was shortened by 0 bases and J by 0 bases, with 7 bases between the two germline ends.

The chain links TRBV7-2 to TRBJ1-2; D gene unclear. Trimming cost V 1 base and J 4 bases, with 13 bases left between them. The CDR3 has 15 amino acids. CDR1 is SGHTA and CDR2 is FQGNSA in the germline V gene. This CDR3 reads CASSLVGGGTYGYTF. Written as DNA, the CDR3 is TGTGCCAGCAGCTTAGTCGGAGGCGGCACCTATGGCTACACCTTC.

This clonotype was recorded a few times. V gene TRBV5-1 combines with J gene TRBJ1-1; D gene ambiguous. This CDR3 has 16 residues. V was clipped by 0 bases and J by 1 base, with 13 bases between them. Germline V gives CDR1 SGHRS, CDR2 YFSETQ. The CDR3 loop reads CASSLALVGWNTEAFF. DNA of the CDR3: TGCGCCAGCAGCTTGGCCTTAGTCGGATGGAACACTGAAGCTTTCTTT.

The chain uses TRBV7-9 and TRBJ2-1; D ambiguous. The V gene lost 2 bases and the J gene lost 4 bases, with 6 bases spanning the gap. Germline assignment: CDR1 SEHNR and CDR2 FQNEAQ (reference sequence). The CDR3 runs to 13 residues. The CDR3 is CASSLQSYNEQFF. CDR3 coding DNA: TGTGCCAGCAGCTTACAGTCATACAATGAGCAGTTCTTC.

This clonotype was detected many times. V and J are TRBV29-1 and TRBJ1-1, with D unclear. There are 10 residues in the CDR3. CDR1 is SQVTM and CDR2 is ANQGSEA in the germline V gene. The V end lost 8 bases, the J end lost 6 bases, and 10 bases lay between the germline ends. CDR3 amino acids: CSPLLPEAFF. The CDR3 DNA sequence: TGCAGCCCTCTTCTCCCTGAAGCTTTCTTT.

The chain employs TRBV7-8 and TRBJ2-2; D may be TRBD2 (5 bases). The ends were cut back, 5 bases at V and 6 bases at J, with 13 bases in the middle. CDR1 is SGHVS, CDR2 FQNEAQ, per germline. The CDR3 length is 14 residues. CDR3 region: CASSRTSFAGELFF. The CDR3 DNA follows: TGTGCCAGCAGCCGTACTAGTTTCGCCGGGGAGCTGTTTTTT.

This chain uses TRBV5-4 with TRBJ2-7; D may be TRBD1 (6 bases). The V end lost 3 bases, the J end lost 5 bases, and 9 bases lay between the germline ends. CDR1 is SGHNT and CDR2 is YYREEE in the germline V gene (reference sequence). The CDR3 is made up of 12 amino acids. The chain's CDR3 is CASSYHRDEQYF. The CDR3 DNA reads TGTGCCAGCAGCTATCACAGGGACGAGCAGTACTTC. The variable domain in full, with the rest retrieved from reference TRBV5-4 and TRBJ2-7, is ETGVTQSPTHLIKTRGQQVTLRCSSQSGHNTVSWYQQALGQGPQFIFQYYREEENGRGNFPPRFSGLQFPNYSSELNVNALELDDSALYLCASSYHRDEQYFGPGTRLTVT.

V and J are TRBV18 and TRBJ2-7; D ambiguous. The germline V and J ends were trimmed by 3 bases and 3 bases, with 6 bases remaining between them. Germline V gene sequence: CDR1 KGHSH, CDR2 LQKENI. The CDR3 extends over 12 amino acids. CDR3 nucleotide sequence: TGTGCCAGCTCACCGATGGACTACGAGCAGTACTTC. Its protein product is CASSPMDYEQYF. Combining the CDR3 with reference TRBV18 and TRBJ2-7 gives the whole variable domain NAGVMQNPRHLVRRRGQEARLRCSPMKGHSHVYWYRQLPEEGLKFMVYLQKENIIDESGMPKERFSAEFPKEGPSILRIQQVVRGDSAAYFCASSPMDYEQYFGPGTRLTVT.

This clonotype has a handful of counts. The CDR3 DNA reads TGTGCCATCGGCTCTAGCGGGGGGGCCCGGGCAGATACGCAGTATTTT. Translation gives CAIGSSGGARADTQYF. J is TRBJ2-3 and V is TRBV10-3; 12 nucleotides match TRBD2. The germline V gene encodes CDR1 ENHRY and CDR2 SYGVKD. With V trimmed by 8 bases and J by 4 bases, 10 bases remained unmatched. The CDR3 length is 16 residues.

V usage is TRBV29-1 and J usage is TRBJ2-3; no reliable D call. Trimming removed 7 bases from V and 1 base from J, with 9 bases in between. CDR1 is SQVTM and CDR2 is ANQGSEA in the germline V gene. This CDR3 has 12 residues. For the CDR3, the DNA is TGCAGCGGGGATTCTGGCACAGATACGCAGTATTTT. Protein product: CSGDSGTDTQYF.

The table lists this clonotype with a few counts. J is TRBJ2-1 and V is TRBV25-1; D remains unclear. V shed 3 bases and J shed 10 bases, with 7 bases lying between them. The CDR3 is 11 amino acids. CDR1 is MGHDK, CDR2 SYGVNS, per germline. CDR3 residues: CASSDGVEQFF. The CDR3 nucleotides read TGTGCCAGCAGTGATGGGGTGGAGCAGTTCTTC.

This rearrangement joins TRBV20-1 to TRBJ2-7; D gene unclear. Germline V gene sequence: CDR1 DFQATT, CDR2 SNEGSKA (reference sequence). The CDR3 has 12 residues. V was shortened by 0 bases and J by 4 bases, with 7 bases between the two germline ends. CDR3 sequence reads: CSAREAKYEQYF. CDR3 sequence (DNA): TGCAGTGCTAGAGAGGCAAAATACGAGCAGTACTTC.

This clonotype was recorded a few times. This sequence joins TRBV10-3 and TRBJ2-5; 11 bases line up with TRBD1. The germline V gene encodes CDR1 ENHRY and CDR2 SYGVKD. The junction had 6 bases not matched to a gene; V was cut back by 9 bases and J by 3 bases. The CDR3 totals 14 residues. CDR3 protein: CAMGTGGTKETQYF. The CDR3 bases are TGTGCCATGGGGACAGGGGGGACTAAAGAGACCCAGTACTTC.

The sample holds a few counts of this clonotype. The CDR3 nucleotides read TGTGCCAGCAGCCCCCCCCACATCGGCTACGAGCAGTACTTC. Encoded protein: CASSPPHIGYEQYF. The rearrangement joins TRBV7-9 to TRBJ2-7; D gene uncertain. Trimming cost V 5 bases and J 3 bases, with 14 bases left between them. Germline CDR1 SEHNR, CDR2 FQNEAQ (reference sequence). The CDR3 extends over 14 amino acids.

The CDR3 DNA sequence: TGTGCCAGCAGTTACCCCTCGGGCTATGGCTACACCTTC. Protein sequence: CASSYPSGYGYTF. This chain joins TRBV6-2 or TRBV6-3 and TRBJ1-2, with D hard to call. Trimming shortened V by 2 bases and J by 4 bases, and 8 bases separated the two germline ends. The CDR3 is 13 residues long. From germline, CDR1 is MNHEY and CDR2 SVGEGT.

This clonotype appeared many times. V and J are TRBV7-9 and TRBJ2-2; TRBD2 might be the D (6 bases). CDR3 length equals 15 residues. V lost 5 bases, J lost 6 bases, and 16 bases lay in between. Germline V CDR1 and CDR2: SEHNR, FQNEAQ (reference sequence). This CDR3 reads CASSPLGGVAGELFF. CDR3 coding DNA: TGTGCCAGCAGCCCCCTCGGGGGAGTCGCCGGGGAGCTGTTTTTT.

The chain uses TRBV2 and TRBJ1-1; D call uncertain. The length of the CDR3 is 13 residues. The germline V gene has CDR1 SNHLY and CDR2 FYNNEI. Trimming took 7 bases from V and 5 from J, leaving 14 bases between them. CDR3 DNA sequence: TGTGCCAGCACCCGGGAGGGCAGGACTGAAGCTTTCTTT. Its translation: CASTREGRTEAFF.

This clonotype was seen more than once but under ten times. The chain uses TRBV24-1 and TRBJ2-5; the match to TRBD1 covers 9 bases. CDR1 is KGHDR, CDR2 SFDVKD, per germline. The CDR3 totals 14 residues. V dropped 9 bases and J dropped 5; count of bases not matched to a gene: 9. As DNA, the CDR3 is TGTGCCACCCTCGGGACAGGGTTGGGCGAGACCCAGTACTTC. Its translation is CATLGTGLGETQYF.

This chain uses TRBV15 with TRBJ1-1, with 7 positions matching TRBD1. CDR3 length equals 16 residues. V lost 0 bases, J lost 4 bases, and 8 bases stayed unmatched. Germline V gene data show CDR1 as LNHNV and CDR2 as YYDKDF (reference sequence). The CDR3 sequence: CATSRDRAGGSTEAFF. In nucleotides, the CDR3 is TGTGCCACCAGCAGAGATCGTGCAGGGGGGAGCACTGAAGCTTTCTTT.

CDR3 protein: CASGGPNEKLFF. The CDR3 DNA reads TGTGCCAGTGGGGGTCCTAATGAAAAACTGTTTTTT. The genes are TRBV7-2 and TRBJ1-4; D perhaps matches TRBD1 (5 bases). Deletions cut 9 bases from V and 3 bases from J, with 8 bases between. This CDR3 is 12 amino acids long. Germline V lookup: CDR1 SGHTA, CDR2 FQGNSA.